This T cell receptor (beta chain) came from a study of shared clonotypes between healthy human individuals. Findings and caveats of the study: Among the subsets, naive ones generally showed larger estimated richness than memory ones.

Terminally differentiated effector memory CD45RA+ cells were excluded from the naive CD8 cells, which were CD45RO-negative and positively selected for CCR7. Points on this clone: Its target is not known.

In germline, CDR1 is SGHNT, CDR2 YYREEE (reference sequence). The CDR3 consists of 15 residues. Trimming at V came to 5 bases and at J to 0 bases, leaving 7 bases not matched to a gene. Using immunoSEQ multiplex PCR, the repertoire was profiled, and TCRdb retains in-frame clones only, with some absent. Of approximately 2,000,000 clones detected, 93% appear once; the ten largest clones hold 1.5% to 2%. The rearrangement joins TRBV5-4 to TRBJ2-7; 8 positions agree with TRBD1. The receptor was derived from a man in his late teens or twenties in good health. Some clones in this sample may be carry-over from other donors' samples. The source material was naive CD8+ T cells from PBMCs. The CDR3: CASSSDREVSYEQYF. CDR3 DNA sequence: TGTGCCAGCAGTTCGGACAGGGAGGTCTCCTACGAGCAGTACTTC.